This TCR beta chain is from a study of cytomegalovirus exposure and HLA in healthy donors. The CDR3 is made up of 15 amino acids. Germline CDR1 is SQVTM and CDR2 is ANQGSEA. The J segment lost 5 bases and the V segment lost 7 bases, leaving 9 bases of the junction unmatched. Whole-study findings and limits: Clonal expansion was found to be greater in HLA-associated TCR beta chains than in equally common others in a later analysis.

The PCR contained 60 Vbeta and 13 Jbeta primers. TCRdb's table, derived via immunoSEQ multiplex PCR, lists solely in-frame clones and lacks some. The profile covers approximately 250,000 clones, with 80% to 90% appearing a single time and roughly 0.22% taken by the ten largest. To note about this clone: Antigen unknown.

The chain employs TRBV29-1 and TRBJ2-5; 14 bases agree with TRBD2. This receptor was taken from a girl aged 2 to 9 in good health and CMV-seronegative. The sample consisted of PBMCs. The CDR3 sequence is CSAAGTSGSRETQYF. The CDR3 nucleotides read TGCAGCGCTGCTGGGACTAGCGGGAGTCGGGAGACCCAGTACTTC.